This T cell receptor beta chain was profiled in a study of blood T cell repertoires in COVID-19. Across the study: Sites in the United States, Italy and Spain provided acute and convalescent COVID-19 samples. PBMCs, B-cell-depleted T cells, or T cells were the source of the cDNA or gDNA that made up the material.

Authors' data handling: Estimated nucleated cell counts came from reference gene primer amplification. Data came from immunoSEQ multiplex PCR; TCRdb stores just in-frame clones and leaves some out. V, J and clone size reflect that table, while D and trimming were determined from the DNA. The top ten clones hold over 12% of a sample with over 5,500 clones, 74% of them seen once. There are 13 residues in the CDR3. The germline V gene encodes CDR1 MNHEY and CDR2 SVGAGI. V was clipped by 3 bases and J by 5 bases, with 8 bases between them. Source material: peripheral blood. The receptor was derived from a man aged 55-75 years with acute or convalescent COVID-19. The genes are TRBV6-5 and TRBJ1-5; D is unresolved. This CDR3 reads CASSYGIDQPQHF. In nucleotides, the CDR3 is TGTGCCAGCAGTTATGGCATCGATCAGCCCCAGCATTTT.